Presented here are 3 T cell receptor beta chains from one specimen sequenced in a study of T cell repertoires in cytomegalovirus infection. These receptors are not linked to any known antigen. TCRdb re-derived calls from the reads in MiXCR, one entry per CDR3 protein. Among approximately 730,000 distinct CDR3 sequences listed, 33% were seen once. Sample: cultured PBMCs, taken from culture after CMV antigen stimulation. The receptors were gathered from a human donor in good health (CMV status not recorded). Some clones in this sample may be carry-over from other donors' samples.

This clonotype was found a few times. V is TRBV7-2 and J is TRBJ2-7; 9 bases are a match to TRBD2. After removal of 5 bases from V and 0 bases from J, the junction contained 8 bases not matched to a gene. The length of the CDR3 is 16 residues. CDR1 and CDR2 from the germline V gene are SGHTA and FQGNSA. The CDR3 nucleotides are TGTGCCAGCAGCCGTACTAGCGGGCTAAGCTCCTACGAGCAGTACTTC. Translating gives CASSRTSGLSSYEQYF.

This clonotype has a handful of counts. The J gene is TRBJ2-1, the V gene TRBV12-5; 7 positions agree with TRBD1. The CDR3 is 10 residues long. Trimming at V came to 5 bases and at J to 15 bases, leaving 4 bases not matched to a gene. In germline, CDR1 is LGHNT, CDR2 FRNRAP. The CDR3 region has the DNA TGTGCTAGTGGTGACAGGGCTTGGTTCTTC. Its protein is CASGDRAWFF.

This clonotype was seen many times. The chain carries TRBV7-6 and TRBJ1-4; D remains ambiguous. V was trimmed by 5 bases and J by 0 bases, leaving 13 bases between them. Germline CDR1 reads SGHVS; CDR2 reads FNYEAQ. This CDR3 is 16 amino acids long. The DNA of the CDR3 is TGTGCCAGCAGCCCATCCACGTTTGCAACTAATGAAAAACTGTTTTTT. The encoded protein is CASSPSTFATNEKLFF.